This TCR beta chain was captured by sequencing in a study of CD8+ T cells in alopecia areata. RNA extraction and reverse transcription yielded cDNA as sequencing template. Sequenced by immunoSEQ multiplex PCR; TCRdb stores in-frame clones only, minus some. The repertoire holds around 8,000 clones, 55% to 75% seen once, with approximately 2.9% in the top ten. This clone turned up a few times. It was for about 5 patients that CD4+ cells were sorted into CD25+CD127- cells. Cell sorting on a FACSAria was used to separate CD4+ and CD8+ T cells from the PBMCs. The origin of this receptor is a human donor with alopecia areata. Sequencing was performed on CD4+ Tregs sorted from blood.

This CDR3 reads CASSQVGQASYEQYF. The CDR3 region has the DNA TGTGCCAGCAGCCAAGTTGGGCAGGCCTCCTACGAGCAGTACTTC. The genes are TRBV14 and TRBJ2-7; D uncertain. CDR3 length: 15 amino acids. With 1 base removed from V and 0 bases from J, the gap between germline ends came to 10 bases. Germline CDR1 reads SGHDN; CDR2 reads FVKESK.